This T cell receptor (beta chain) was retrieved from a study of blood T cell repertoires in COVID-19. After removal of 4 bases from V and 0 bases from J, the junction contained 1 base not matched to a gene. CDR1 is LGHNA and CDR2 is YSLEER in the germline V gene. The CDR3 length is 17 residues. Using immunoSEQ multiplex PCR, the repertoire was profiled, and TCRdb retains in-frame clones only, with some absent. The sample lists roughly 230,000 clones, around 83% occurring once. The sample consisted of peripheral blood. This receptor was obtained from a man between 35 and 55 years old with active or convalescent COVID-19. V gene TRBV4-3 combines with J gene TRBJ2-6; 12 nucleotides match TRBD1. The chain's CDR3 is CASSRDRGPSGANVLTF. For the CDR3, the DNA is TGCGCCAGCAGCCGGGACAGGGGGCCCTCTGGGGCCAACGTCCTGACTTTC.